Listed below are T cell receptor beta chains from one sample, sequenced in a study of CD8 T cells in ankylosing spondylitis. TCRdb independently ran MiXCR on the 5' RACE reads; one entry per CDR3 protein. Of about 90,000 distinct CDR3 sequences in the sample, roughly 8.8% were seen once. Material: blood, either unsorted or a sorted T cell fraction (not recorded which). These receptor sequences come from a male donor with ankylosing spondylitis. The CDR3 runs from the conserved cysteine through the conserved F or W. A D gene is named only where the DNA matches it firmly. A clone size is listed for some rows: how often the clone was seen (once, few, many), or a class if it is expanded.

TGCAGTGCTAGAACTGAGTATGGCTACACCTTC | CSARTEYGYTF | NA | TRBJ1-2 | TRBV20-1 | NA
TGTGCCAGCAGTTACGGGGGAACTGAAGCTTTCTTT | CASSYGGTEAFF | few | TRBJ1-1 | TRBV6-2/TRBV6-3 | NA
TGCAGCGTTGAGGAGGGGCTTCGTTACGAGCAGTACTTC | CSVEEGLRYEQYF | many | TRBJ2-7 | TRBV29-1 | NA
TGTGCCAGCAGCCCCCTGCCGGCAGATATAATTAACTATGGCTACACCTTC | CASSPLPADIINYGYTF | few | TRBJ1-2 | TRBV7-9 | NA
TGTGCCAGCAGCTTAGAGGCTAGCGGGAGGGACCCTACGGTCGAGCAGTACTTC | CASSLEASGRDPTVEQYF | few | TRBJ2-7 | TRBV7-6 | TRBD2
TGTGCCAGCAGCTTAAGGGTTACGAACACTGAAGCTTTCTTT | CASSLRVTNTEAFF | few | TRBJ1-1 | TRBV7-8 | NA
TGTGCCAGCAAGGCGGAAAAACTGTTTTTT | CASKAEKLFF | NA | TRBJ1-4 | TRBV2 | NA
TGTGCCAGCAGCCCCGACGGCCTCCTAGCTTTCTTT | CASSPDGLLAFF | NA | TRBJ1-1 | TRBV12-3/TRBV12-4 | NA
TGTGCCAGCAGTGAACGCCAAAGGGCAGGCACCGGGGAGCTGTTTTTT | CASSERQRAGTGELFF | NA | TRBJ2-2 | TRBV25-1 | NA
TGTGCCAGCAGCTCCTCCGAGGCAGGGCGTAGCGAGCAGTACTTC | CASSSSEAGRSEQYF | NA | TRBJ2-7 | TRBV13 | NA
TGCGCCAGCAGCCTGGAAGGCCCTGGGACTGAAGCTTTCTTT | CASSLEGPGTEAFF | many | TRBJ1-1 | TRBV5-1 | NA
TGTGCCAGCAGCCATACTGGTGAAAGTTCCTACAATGAGCAGTTCTTC | CASSHTGESSYNEQFF | many | TRBJ2-1 | TRBV6-4 | NA
TGCGCCAGCAGCCAGACGGACCCGGCGGGAGAGGATACGCAGTATTTT | CASSQTDPAGEDTQYF | NA | TRBJ2-3 | TRBV4-1 | TRBD2
TGTGCCAGTAGTATTAGGGACAGGGGCCAGCCCCAGCATTTT | CASSIRDRGQPQHF | few | TRBJ1-5 | TRBV19 | TRBD1
TGTGCCAGCAGGTTAGCAGCGAATGAGCAGTTCTTC | CASRLAANEQFF | many | TRBJ2-1 | TRBV14 | NA
TGCAGCGTTGAAGATTTTCTTGGCACTGCCCGTGAGCAGTTCTTC | CSVEDFLGTAREQFF | many | TRBJ2-1 | TRBV29-1 | NA
TGTGCCAGCAGCTTAAGGACTAGCGGAGACAATGAGCAGTTCTTC | CASSLRTSGDNEQFF | NA | TRBJ2-1 | TRBV11-2 | TRBD2
TGTGCCACCAGTGATTACACGCATGGGATTACACAGGGTACGCAGTATTTT | CATSDYTHGITQGTQYF | NA | TRBJ2-3 | TRBV24-1 | NA
TGTGCCAGCAGCCAAGTTTCGGAAGGGGCTGAAGCTTTCTTT | CASSQVSEGAEAFF | many | TRBJ1-1 | TRBV3-1 | NA
TGTGCCAGCAGTGGGGGTAGCGGGAGAACAGAGACCCAGTACTTC | CASSGGSGRTETQYF | many | TRBJ2-5 | TRBV2 | TRBD2
TGTGCCAGCAGTCCAGGGGACGGGGAGTACTTC | CASSPGDGEYF | many | TRBJ2-7 | TRBV27 | NA
TGTGCCAGCAGCTTAGTCGGTACGATTAGCAATCAGCCCCAGCATTTT | CASSLVGTISNQPQHF | few | TRBJ1-5 | TRBV7-8 | NA
TGTGCCAGCAGCTTGGGGGGACAGATGAACACTGAAGCTTTCTTT | CASSLGGQMNTEAFF | NA | TRBJ1-1 | TRBV13 | TRBD1
TGTGCCAGCAGCTTACGGGACAGGCAAACTGAAGCTTTCTTT | CASSLRDRQTEAFF | NA | TRBJ1-1 | TRBV7-9 | TRBD1
TGTGCCAGCAGTGAAGCAGGGGCGGACACCGGGGAGCTGTTTTTT | CASSEAGADTGELFF | few | TRBJ2-2 | TRBV6-4 | NA
TGCGCCAGCAGTGCGGACAGGTCGAGCAATCAGCCCCAGCATTTT | CASSADRSSNQPQHF | few | TRBJ1-5 | TRBV10-1 | TRBD1
TGTGCCAGCTCTCCCGCACGCCAATCCTACGAGCAGTACTTC | CASSPARQSYEQYF | many | TRBJ2-7 | TRBV12-3/TRBV12-4 | NA
TGTGCCAGCAGCCAAGGGACAGACGCGAACACTGAAGCTTTCTTT | CASSQGTDANTEAFF | medium-sized | TRBJ1-1 | TRBV4-2 | NA
TGTGCCAGCAGCTTAGCGCATTTGAGGGAGGGTTACAATGAGCAGTTCTTC | CASSLAHLREGYNEQFF | few | TRBJ2-1 | TRBV7-8 | TRBD2
TGTGCCAGCAGTGATAGCGGGAGATTGGAGACCCAGTACTTC | CASSDSGRLETQYF | many | TRBJ2-5 | TRBV3-1 | TRBD2
TGCAGTGCTAGATCTTACCAGGGACTAGCGGACCAAGAGACCCAGTACTTC | CSARSYQGLADQETQYF | NA | TRBJ2-5 | TRBV20-1 | TRBD2
TGTGCCAGCTCACCATCGTACAGGGACGTCACCGGGGAGCTGTTTTTT | CASSPSYRDVTGELFF | many | TRBJ2-2 | TRBV18 | NA
TGCGCCAGCAGCCAAGATGGTGGAACTAGCGGGAGTTTTGAGCAGTTCTTC | CASSQDGGTSGSFEQFF | many | TRBJ2-1 | TRBV4-1 | TRBD2
TGTGCCAGCAGCTCCGGGGGGCTAGCGGCCTACAATGAGCAGTTCTTC | CASSSGGLAAYNEQFF | many | TRBJ2-1 | TRBV7-9 | NA
TGTGCCAGCAGTGGAGCCTCCCGGACCCTCGAAGAGAGACTGTTTTTT | CASSGASRTLEERLFF | many | TRBJ1-4 | TRBV25-1 | NA